Here is one T cell receptor beta chain with its context. This sample is part of a study of blood T cell repertoires in COVID-19. Turning to the study itself: Spain, Italy and the United States supplied samples that represented acute and convalescent COVID-19. T cells, B-cell-depleted T cells, or PBMCs provided the cDNA or gDNA that served as material.

Source study methods: Reference gene primer amplification gave nucleated cell count estimates. Clones were read by immunoSEQ multiplex PCR, and TCRdb kept only the in-frame ones, dropping some. V, J and clone size derive from that table, while D and trimming were established from the DNA sequence. The sample has fewer than 350,000 clones, 87% seen once. Seattle patients were enrolled during active infection and followed longitudinally. Looked up from germline, CDR1 is KGHDR and CDR2 is SFDVKD. This CDR3 comprises 14 residues. V lost 3 bases to trimming and J lost 4 bases, with 9 bases between them. This TCR came from a man under 40 with COVID-19, enrolled during active disease. The rearrangement links TRBV24-1 to TRBJ1-5; maybe TRBD1 (6 bases). Sequenced input: peripheral blood. The CDR3 loop is CATSDRGINQPQHF. CDR3 nucleotide sequence: TGTGCCACCAGTGATAGGGGGATTAATCAGCCCCAGCATTTT.